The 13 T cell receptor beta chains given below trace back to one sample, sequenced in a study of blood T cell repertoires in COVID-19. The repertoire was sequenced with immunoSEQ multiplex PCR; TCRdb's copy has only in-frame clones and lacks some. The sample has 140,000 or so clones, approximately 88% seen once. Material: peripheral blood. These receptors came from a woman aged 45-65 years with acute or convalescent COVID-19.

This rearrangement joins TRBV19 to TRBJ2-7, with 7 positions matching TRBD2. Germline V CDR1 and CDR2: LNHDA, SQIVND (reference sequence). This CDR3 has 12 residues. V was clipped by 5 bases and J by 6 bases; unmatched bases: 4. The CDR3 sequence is CASSRTSGEQYF. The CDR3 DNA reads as TGTGCCAGTAGTCGGACTAGTGGCGAGCAGTACTTC.

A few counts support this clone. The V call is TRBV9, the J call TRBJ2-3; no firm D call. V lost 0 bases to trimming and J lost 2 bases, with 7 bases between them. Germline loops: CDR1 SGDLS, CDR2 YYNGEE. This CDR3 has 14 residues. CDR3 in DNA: TGTGCCAGCAGCGTAGTCGAGTTCACAGATACGCAGTATTTT. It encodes CASSVVEFTDTQYF.

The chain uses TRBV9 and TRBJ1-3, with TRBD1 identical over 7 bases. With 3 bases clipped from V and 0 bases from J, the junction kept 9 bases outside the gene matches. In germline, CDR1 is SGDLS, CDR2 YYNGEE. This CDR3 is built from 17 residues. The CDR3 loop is CASSAGGTGVSGNTIYF. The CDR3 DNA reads TGTGCCAGCAGCGCAGGGGGAACAGGGGTCTCTGGAAACACCATATATTTT.

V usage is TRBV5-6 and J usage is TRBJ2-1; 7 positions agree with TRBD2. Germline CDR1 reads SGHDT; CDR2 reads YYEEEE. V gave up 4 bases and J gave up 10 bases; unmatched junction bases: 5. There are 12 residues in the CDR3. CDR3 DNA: TGTGCCAGCAGCATCCTAGCGGTCGAGCAGTTCTTC. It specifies CASSILAVEQFF.

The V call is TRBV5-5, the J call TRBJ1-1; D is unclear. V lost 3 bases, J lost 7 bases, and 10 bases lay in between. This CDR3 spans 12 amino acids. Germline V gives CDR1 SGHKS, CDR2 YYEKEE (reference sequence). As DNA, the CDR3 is TGTGCCAGCAGCTGGGCCGGGAATGAAGCTTTCTTT. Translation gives CASSWAGNEAFF.

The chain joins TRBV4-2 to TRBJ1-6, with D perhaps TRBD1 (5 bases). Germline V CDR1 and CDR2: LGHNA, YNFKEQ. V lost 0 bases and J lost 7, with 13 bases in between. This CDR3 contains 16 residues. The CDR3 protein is CASSQDPTGGNSPLHF. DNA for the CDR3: TGTGCCAGCAGCCAAGATCCAACCGGGGGGAATTCACCCCTCCACTTT.

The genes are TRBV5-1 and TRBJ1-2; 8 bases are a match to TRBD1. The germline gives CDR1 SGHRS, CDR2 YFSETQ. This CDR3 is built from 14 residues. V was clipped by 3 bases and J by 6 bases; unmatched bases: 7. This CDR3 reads CASSYDRGLDGYTF. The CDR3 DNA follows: TGCGCCAGCAGCTATGACAGGGGTTTGGATGGCTACACCTTC. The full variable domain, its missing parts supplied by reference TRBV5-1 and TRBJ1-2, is KAGVTQTPRYLIKTRGQQVTLSCSPISGHRSVSWYQQTPGQGLQFLFEYFSETQRNKGNFPGRFSGRQFSNSRSEMNVSTLELGDSALYLCASSYDRGLDGYTFGSGTRLTVV.

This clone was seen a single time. CDR3 DNA: TGTGCCAGCAGTAGATCAGGGGGCACCTACGAGCAGTACTTC. Protein product: CASSRSGGTYEQYF. This chain joins TRBV6-5 and TRBJ2-7; TRBD1 aligns across 8 bases. Unmatched junction bases numbered 5, after V lost 5 bases and J lost 2 bases. The CDR3 runs 14 residues. Per the germline V gene, CDR1 is MNHEY and CDR2 is SVGAGI.

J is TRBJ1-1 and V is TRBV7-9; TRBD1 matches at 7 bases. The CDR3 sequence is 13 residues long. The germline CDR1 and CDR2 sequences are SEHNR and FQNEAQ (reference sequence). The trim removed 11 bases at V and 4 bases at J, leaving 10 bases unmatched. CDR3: CALNRQGSTEAFF. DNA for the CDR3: TGTGCCCTCAACCGACAGGGAAGCACTGAAGCTTTCTTT.

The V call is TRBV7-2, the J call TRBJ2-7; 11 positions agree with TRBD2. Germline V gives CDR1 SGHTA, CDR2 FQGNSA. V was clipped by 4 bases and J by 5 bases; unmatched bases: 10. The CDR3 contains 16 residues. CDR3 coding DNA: TGTGCCAGCAGCTCCGCCCCCCGGACTAGCGGGCACGAGCAGTACTTC. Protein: CASSSAPRTSGHEQYF. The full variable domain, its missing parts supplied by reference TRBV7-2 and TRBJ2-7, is GAGVSQSPSNKVTEKGKDVELRCDPISGHTALYWYRQSLGQGLEFLIYFQGNSAPDKSGLPSDRFSAERTGGSVSTLTIQRTQQEDSAVYLCASSSAPRTSGHEQYFGPGTRLTVT.

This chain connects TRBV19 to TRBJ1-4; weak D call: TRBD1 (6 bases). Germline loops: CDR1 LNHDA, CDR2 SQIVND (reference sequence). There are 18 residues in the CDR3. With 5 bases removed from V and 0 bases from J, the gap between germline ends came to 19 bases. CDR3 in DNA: TGTGCCAGTAGTGCCCCACAGGGAACCCAAACAACTAATGAAAAACTGTTTTTT. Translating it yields CASSAPQGTQTTNEKLFF.

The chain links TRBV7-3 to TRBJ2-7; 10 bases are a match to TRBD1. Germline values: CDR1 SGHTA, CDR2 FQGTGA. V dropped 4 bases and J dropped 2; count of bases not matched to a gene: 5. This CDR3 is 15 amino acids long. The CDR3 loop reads CASSSGQGKTYEQYF. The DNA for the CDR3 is TGTGCCAGCAGCTCGGGACAGGGGAAGACCTACGAGCAGTACTTC. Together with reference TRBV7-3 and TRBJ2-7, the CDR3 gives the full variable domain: GAGVSQTPSNKVTEKGKYVELRCDPISGHTALYWYRQSLGQGPEFLIYFQGTGAADDSGLPNDRFFAVRPEGSVSTLKIQRTERGDSAVYLCASSSGQGKTYEQYFGPGTRLTVT.

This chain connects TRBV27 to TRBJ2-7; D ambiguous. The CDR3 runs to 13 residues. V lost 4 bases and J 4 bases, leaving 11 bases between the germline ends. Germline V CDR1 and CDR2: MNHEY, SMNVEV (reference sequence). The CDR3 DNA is TGTGCCAGCAGTTCACAGCCACTTTACGAGCAGTACTTC. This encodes CASSSQPLYEQYF.